This T cell receptor beta chain was documented in a study of blood T cells in healthy people across ages. Points from the study as a whole: The unsorted PBMCs prevented any conclusive comparison of naive versus antigen-experienced cells.

Together with a sample-barcoded 5' primer, a J-beta primer mix was included in a second PCR lasting about 6 to 11 cycles. MiXCR, run by TCRdb on the 5' RACE reads, gives a single entry per CDR3 protein. Altogether more than 650,000 distinct CDR3 sequences are present, approximately 21% being singletons, with the ten largest covering under 25%. A minimum of 7 million PBMCs was isolated per sample. Remarks on this clonotype: Its antigen is undetermined.

This sequence was found in a man in his sixties or seventies in good health. Sequenced: blood.

The CDR3 DNA reads as TGCGCCAGCAGCGCCGACAGGGGAGGAGACGAAAAACTGTTTTTT. Its translation is CASSADRGGDEKLFF. The rearrangement links TRBV5-1 to TRBJ1-4, with TRBD1 matching 8 bases. CDR1 is SGHRS, CDR2 YFSETQ, per germline. V dropped 4 bases and J dropped 8; count of bases not matched to a gene: 10. The CDR3 consists of 15 residues.